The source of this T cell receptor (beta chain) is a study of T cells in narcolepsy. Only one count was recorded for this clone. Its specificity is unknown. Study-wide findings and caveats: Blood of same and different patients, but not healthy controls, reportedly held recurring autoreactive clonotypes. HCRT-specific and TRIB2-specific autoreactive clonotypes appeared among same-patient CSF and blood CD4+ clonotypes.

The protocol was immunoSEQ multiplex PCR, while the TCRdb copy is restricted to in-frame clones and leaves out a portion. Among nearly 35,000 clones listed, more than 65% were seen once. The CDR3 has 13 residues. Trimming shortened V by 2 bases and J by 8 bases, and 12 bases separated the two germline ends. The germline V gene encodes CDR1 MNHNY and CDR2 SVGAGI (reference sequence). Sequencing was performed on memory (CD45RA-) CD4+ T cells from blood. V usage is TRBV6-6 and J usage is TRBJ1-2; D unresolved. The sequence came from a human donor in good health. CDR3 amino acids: CASSYRTVKGYTF. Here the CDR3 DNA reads TGTGCCAGCAGTTACCGTACGGTAAAGGGCTACACCTTC.